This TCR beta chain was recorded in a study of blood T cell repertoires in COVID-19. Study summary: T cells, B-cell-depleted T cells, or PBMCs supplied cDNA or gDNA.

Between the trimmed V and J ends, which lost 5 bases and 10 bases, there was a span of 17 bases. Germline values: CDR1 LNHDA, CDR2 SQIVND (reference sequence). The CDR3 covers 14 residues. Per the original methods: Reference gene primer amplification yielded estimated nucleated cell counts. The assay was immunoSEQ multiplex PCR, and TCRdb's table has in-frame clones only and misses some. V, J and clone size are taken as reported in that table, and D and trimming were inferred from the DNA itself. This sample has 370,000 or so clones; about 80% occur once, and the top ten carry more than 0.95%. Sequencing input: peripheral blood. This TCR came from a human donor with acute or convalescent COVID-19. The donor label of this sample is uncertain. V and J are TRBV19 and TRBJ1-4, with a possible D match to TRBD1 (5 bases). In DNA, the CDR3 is TGTGCCAGTAGTGGTCAGGGCCTAGTCGTAAAACTGTTTTTT. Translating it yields CASSGQGLVVKLFF. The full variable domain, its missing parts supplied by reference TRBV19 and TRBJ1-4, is DGGITQSPKYLFRKEGQNVTLSCEQNLNHDAMYWYRQDPGQGLRLIYYSQIVNDFQKGDIAEGYSVSREKKESFPLTVTSAQKNPTAFYLCASSGQGLVVKLFFGSGTQLSVL.